The 13 T cell receptor beta chains presented below share a single source sample, sequenced in a study of blood T cell repertoires in COVID-19. Sequenced by immunoSEQ multiplex PCR; TCRdb stores in-frame clones only, minus some. The data show approximately 130,000 clones, approximately 86% seen once. Sequenced sample: PBMCs or T cells enriched from blood (not recorded which). Receptors were obtained from a woman aged 45-65 years who had recovered from COVID-19.

This rearrangement joins TRBV5-8 to TRBJ1-2, with D unresolved. The CDR3 is 13 residues long. The germline V gene encodes CDR1 SGHTS and CDR2 YDEGEE. V was cut by 0 bases and J by 8 bases, with 11 bases left in between. CDR3: CASSLDLGSGYTF. In DNA, the CDR3 is TGTGCCAGCAGCTTGGATCTGGGGAGCGGCTACACCTTC.

The chain is built from TRBV6-5 and TRBJ2-7; maybe TRBD1 (6 bases). The CDR3 totals 15 residues. With 7 bases removed from V and 2 bases from J, the gap between germline ends came to 18 bases. Germline CDR1 and CDR2: MNHEY and SVGAGI. Written as DNA, the CDR3 is TGTGCCAGCAACCCGGTTTGGGGGCACACCTACGAGCAGTACTTC. Protein sequence: CASNPVWGHTYEQYF.

The chain combines TRBV4-3 with TRBJ2-2; no firm D call. This CDR3 is built from 15 residues. Per the germline V gene, CDR1 is LGHNA and CDR2 is YSLEER. Deletions cut 0 bases from V and 4 bases from J, with 9 bases between. CDR3 sequence: CASSQEVGFTGELFF. The CDR3 DNA sequence: TGCGCCAGCAGCCAAGAGGTCGGGTTCACCGGGGAGCTGTTTTTT.

In DNA, the CDR3 is TGTGCCAGCAGCTTAACCGGCTCTGGAAACACCATATATTTT. It yields the protein CASSLTGSGNTIYF. V usage is TRBV5-6 and J usage is TRBJ1-3, with D uncertain. The V gene's germline CDR1 is SGHDT and CDR2 YYEEEE. Between the trimmed V and J ends, which lost 2 bases and 0 bases, there was a span of 6 bases. This CDR3 contains 14 residues. The whole variable domain, remainder taken from reference TRBV5-6 and TRBJ1-3, is DAGVTQSPTHLIKTRGQQVTLRCSPKSGHDTVSWYQQALGQGPQFIFQYYEEEERQRGNFPDRFSGHQFPNYSSELNVNALLLGDSALYLCASSLTGSGNTIYFGEGSWLTVV.

The rearrangement joins TRBV7-9 to TRBJ2-3, with a tentative D call TRBD2 (6 bases). V lost 8 bases, J lost 5 bases, and 20 bases lay in between. Germline CDR1 SEHNR, CDR2 FQNEAQ (reference sequence). The CDR3 runs to 15 residues. The CDR3 here is CASGPQGWEVDTQYF. CDR3 nucleotide sequence: TGTGCCAGCGGCCCCCAGGGATGGGAGGTAGATACGCAGTATTTT.

The chain joins TRBV7-3 to TRBJ2-1, with 7 nucleotides matching TRBD2. The CDR3 has 16 amino acids. CDR1 and CDR2 from the germline V gene are SGHTA and FQGTGA. The ends lost 1 base at V and 5 bases at J; junction bases unmatched: 8. The CDR3 DNA is TGTGCCAGCAGCTTAAGGGGAGGGGCGAATCACAATGAGCAGTTCTTC. Encoded protein: CASSLRGGANHNEQFF.

The chain employs TRBV15 and TRBJ1-5; weak D call: TRBD1 (5 bases). In germline, CDR1 is LNHNV, CDR2 YYDKDF (reference sequence). The V gene lost 0 bases and the J gene lost 4 bases, with 10 bases spanning the gap. This CDR3 has 15 residues. CDR3 nucleotides: TGTGCCACCAGCAGAGATAACAGGAGAAATCAGCCCCAGCATTTT. It is translated as CATSRDNRRNQPQHF.

The chain has TRBV5-1 and TRBJ1-5; tentative D call: TRBD1 (5 bases). Trimming took off 4 bases at V and 2 bases at J, with 16 bases between the two ends. CDR1 is SGHRS, CDR2 YFSETQ, per germline. This CDR3 has 16 residues. In nucleotides, the CDR3 is TGCGCCAGCAGCCCTCTCGGGGGTGTGGGCAATCAGCCCCAGCATTTT. Amino acids: CASSPLGGVGNQPQHF.

The chain carries TRBV15 and TRBJ1-2, with 8 bases aligning to TRBD1. Germline CDR1 and CDR2: LNHNV and YYDKDF (reference sequence). CDR3 length equals 17 residues. Losses at the gene ends were 3 bases for V and 2 bases for J; bases not matched to a gene: 11. CDR3 region: CATSSTTQGAVNYGYTF. The DNA of the CDR3 is TGTGCCACCAGCAGTACTACCCAGGGGGCGGTGAACTATGGCTACACCTTC.

V usage is TRBV3-1 (or the pseudogene TRBV3-2) and J usage is TRBJ2-3; a weak D match, TRBD2 (5 bases). Germline V CDR1 and CDR2: LGHDT, YNNKEL (reference sequence). The CDR3 has 16 residues. V dropped 3 bases and J dropped 2 bases, with 15 bases sitting between them. The CDR3: CASSHLGVGNTDTQYF. The CDR3 coding sequence is TGTGCCAGCAGCCACCTCGGGGTCGGCAACACAGATACGCAGTATTTT.

This chain connects TRBV5-4 to TRBJ1-1; D gene unclear. CDR3 length: 15 residues. The germline V gene encodes CDR1 SGHNT and CDR2 YYREEE (reference sequence). V lost 0 bases and J lost 4, with 13 bases in between. CDR3 sequence: CASSLGGRQFTEAFF. DNA for the CDR3: TGTGCCAGCAGCTTGGGCGGGCGGCAGTTCACTGAAGCTTTCTTT.

CDR3: CASSPRQGNEKLFF. Here the CDR3 DNA reads TGTGCCAGCTCACCACGTCAGGGTAATGAAAAACTGTTTTTT. The chain joins TRBV18 to TRBJ1-4; a possible D gene is TRBD1 (5 bases). Germline V gives CDR1 KGHSH, CDR2 LQKENI. V lost 1 base to trimming and J lost 4 bases, with 7 bases between them. This CDR3 is built from 14 residues. Looking up the rest from reference TRBV18 and TRBJ1-4 gives the full variable domain: NAGVMQNPRHLVRRRGQEARLRCSPMKGHSHVYWYRQLPEEGLKFMVYLQKENIIDESGMPKERFSAEFPKEGPSILRIQQVVRGDSAAYFCASSPRQGNEKLFFGSGTQLSVL.

V is TRBV7-9 and J is TRBJ2-5; 9 bases agree with TRBD1. With V trimmed by 4 bases and J by 2 bases, 5 bases remained unmatched. In germline, CDR1 is SEHNR, CDR2 FQNEAQ (reference sequence). CDR3 size: 15 residues. The chain's CDR3 is CASSSGQGKQETQYF. CDR3 in DNA: TGTGCCAGCAGCTCCGGACAGGGGAAGCAAGAGACCCAGTACTTC.